The next 13 T cell receptor beta chains were all read from a single sample in a study of T cell responses to AZD1222 COVID-19 vaccine. Clones were sequenced by immunoSEQ multiplex PCR, and TCRdb holds only the in-frame ones, with some missing. Here the sample spans around 190,000 clones, around 90% being singletons. The sequenced sample was peripheral blood, obtained 28 days after the second AZD1222 dose. Receptors were obtained from an adult who received the AZD1222 COVID-19 vaccine.

The chain combines TRBV28 with TRBJ1-6, with no clear D. The CDR3 consists of 14 residues. The V end lost 5 bases, the J end lost 7 bases, and 12 bases lay between the germline ends. From germline, CDR1 is MDHEN and CDR2 SYDVKM. This CDR3 is CASSPQIWNSPLHF. For the CDR3, the DNA is TGTGCCAGCAGTCCCCAAATCTGGAATTCACCCCTCCACTTT.

The chain links TRBV10-3 to TRBJ2-3; TRBD2 matches 10 bases. This CDR3 has 17 amino acids. Per germline, CDR1 ENHRY and CDR2 SYGVKD. V lost 8 bases and J lost 6; bases outside the gene matches: 17. CDR3: CAIAGWGAGGHADTQYF. DNA for the CDR3: TGTGCCATCGCCGGTTGGGGAGCGGGGGGGCATGCCGATACGCAGTATTTT.

The CDR3 sequence: CASSPRQGENTEAFF. Written as DNA, the CDR3 is TGTGCCAGCTCACCCAGACAAGGGGAGAACACTGAAGCTTTCTTT. The chain has TRBV18 and TRBJ1-1; perhaps TRBD1 as D (5 bases). The CDR3 consists of 15 residues. V was trimmed by 3 bases and J by 1 base, leaving 12 bases between them. Germline V gives CDR1 KGHSH, CDR2 LQKENI. Using reference TRBV18 and TRBJ1-1 for the parts outside the CDR3, the full variable domain is NAGVMQNPRHLVRRRGQEARLRCSPMKGHSHVYWYRQLPEEGLKFMVYLQKENIIDESGMPKERFSAEFPKEGPSILRIQQVVRGDSAAYFCASSPRQGENTEAFFGQGTRLTVV.

The chain joins TRBV7-3 to TRBJ2-1, with D tentatively TRBD1 or TRBD2 (5 bases each). The germline gives CDR1 SGHTA, CDR2 FQGTGA. Trimming took off 5 bases at V and 0 bases at J, with 14 bases between the two ends. The CDR3 is 16 residues long. CDR3 sequence (DNA): TGTGCCAGCAGCGGCCGGGACGCAAGCTCCTACAATGAGCAGTTCTTC. Its protein product is CASSGRDASSYNEQFF.

This chain connects TRBV6-5 to TRBJ1-1, with 9 bases lining up with TRBD1. V was clipped by 6 bases and J by 12 bases; unmatched bases: 11. Germline loops: CDR1 MNHEY, CDR2 SVGAGI. The CDR3 runs 13 residues. CDR3 nucleotide sequence: TGTGCCAGCAGAGATGGACAGGGGTCGAAAACTTTCTTT. It is translated as CASRDGQGSKTFF.

The rearrangement joins TRBV24-1 to TRBJ1-2; D gene ambiguous. The CDR3 length is 13 residues. Between the trimmed V and J ends, which lost 3 bases and 3 bases, there was a span of 7 bases. Germline CDR1 KGHDR, CDR2 SFDVKD. In nucleotides, the CDR3 is TGTGCCACCAGTGATCCCCCGGACTATGGCTACACCTTC. This encodes CATSDPPDYGYTF.

The chain uses TRBV19 and TRBJ2-7; D is ambiguous. The CDR3 runs to 15 residues. V was cut by 1 base and J by 2 bases, with 12 bases left in between. Looked up from germline, CDR1 is LNHDA and CDR2 is SQIVND (reference sequence). In DNA, the CDR3 is TGTGCCAGTAGTATAGGTCCGGCTACCCCCTACGAGCAGTACTTC. The encoded protein is CASSIGPATPYEQYF.

This chain uses TRBV19 with TRBJ2-5; D is undetermined. V lost 6 bases to trimming and J lost 0 bases, with 8 bases between them. The CDR3 runs 13 residues. Germline V gives CDR1 LNHDA, CDR2 SQIVND (reference sequence). The chain's CDR3 is CASSDNNQETQYF. The CDR3 bases are TGTGCCAGTAGCGATAACAACCAAGAGACCCAGTACTTC.

The chain employs TRBV6-5 and TRBJ1-5; 8 bases fit TRBD1. CDR1 is MNHEY, CDR2 SVGAGI, per germline. The CDR3 has 13 residues. With V trimmed by 7 bases and J by 2 bases, 1 base remained unmatched. CDR3 bases: TGTGCCAGCACGACAGGGGGCAATCAGCCCCAGCATTTT. It codes for CASTTGGNQPQHF.

The rearrangement links TRBV6-5 to TRBJ1-1; no clear D. The germline V gene encodes CDR1 MNHEY and CDR2 SVGAGI. This CDR3 comprises 15 residues. V was pared by 9 bases and J by 0 bases, with 17 bases between. In DNA, the CDR3 is TGTGCCAGTGAGCTAGGTGGTCCGTTGAACACTGAAGCTTTCTTT. Translation gives CASELGGPLNTEAFF.

This chain uses TRBV18 with TRBJ1-5; tentatively, D is TRBD1 (6 bases). CDR3 size: 13 residues. Germline V gives CDR1 KGHSH, CDR2 LQKENI. Trimming took 2 bases from V and 12 from J, leaving 14 bases between them. The CDR3 nucleotides read TGTGCCAGCTCACCAATCAGCGGGGGCCTCCAGCATTTT. This encodes CASSPISGGLQHF.

The rearrangement uses TRBV2 and TRBJ2-7; no clear D gene. The CDR3 has 11 amino acids. Trimming stripped 8 bases from V and 3 bases from J, with 8 bases between. Germline V gives CDR1 SNHLY, CDR2 FYNNEI. Here the CDR3 reads CASLQFYEQYF. DNA of the CDR3: TGTGCCAGCCTCCAGTTCTACGAGCAGTACTTC. Full variable domain (remainder filled in from reference TRBV2 and TRBJ2-7): EPEVTQTPSHQVTQMGQEVILRCVPISNHLYFYWYRQILGQKVEFLVSFYNNEISEKSEIFDDQFSVERPDGSNFTLKIRSTKLEDSAMYFCASLQFYEQYFGPGTRLTVT.

The chain carries TRBV7-2 and TRBJ1-1; a possible D gene is TRBD1 (5 bases). Per the germline V gene, CDR1 is SGHTA and CDR2 is FQGNSA. The CDR3 consists of 15 residues. V dropped 3 bases and J dropped 0 bases, with 11 bases sitting between them. The CDR3: CASSLGPGVNTEAFF. CDR3 coding DNA: TGTGCCAGCAGCTTGGGGCCGGGGGTGAACACTGAAGCTTTCTTT.